Each of the 26 T cell receptor beta chains below was sequenced from the same sample in a study of T cell responses to AZD1222 COVID-19 vaccine (dated by TCRdb to the early 2020s). The meaning of the sample's time point label: about 28 days (+/-7) after the second vaccine dose. Receptors were amplified or captured by the immunoSEQ multiplex PCR assay. TCRdb carries this immuneACCESS record with in-frame sequences only. Its versions omit some clonotypes, under half of them owing to an unresolved V gene in the studies checked, with the rest unexplained. In all, the sample holds 100,000 to 120,000 clones, and approximately 92% of those were seen once. In total, the top ten clones hold more than 2% of the sample. Sequencing used peripheral blood, obtained 28 days after the second AZD1222 dose. Receptors were obtained from an adult who received the AZD1222 COVID-19 vaccine.

The CDR3 loop is CASSAGQVQNTEAFF. CDR3 DNA: TGTGCCAGCAGCGCGGGACAGGTTCAGAACACTGAAGCTTTCTTT. The V gene is TRBV7-2, the J gene TRBJ1-1; 8 bases align to TRBD1. CDR1 is SGHTA and CDR2 is FQGNSA in the germline V gene. This CDR3 comprises 15 residues. The ends lost 5 bases at V and 1 base at J; junction bases unmatched: 6. The full variable domain, completed using reference TRBV7-2 and TRBJ1-1, is GAGVSQSPSNKVTEKGKDVELRCDPISGHTALYWYRQSLGQGLEFLIYFQGNSAPDKSGLPSDRFSAERTGGSVSTLTIQRTQQEDSAVYLCASSAGQVQNTEAFFGQGTRLTVV.

The gene calls are TRBV19 and TRBJ1-5; 8 nucleotides align to TRBD1. The germline CDR1 and CDR2 sequences are LNHDA and SQIVND (reference sequence). The CDR3 has 16 residues. V shed 4 bases, J shed 1 base, and the junction held 6 bases outside the gene matches. The CDR3 bases are TGTGCCAGTAGTAAGGCACAGGGGGTGAGCAATCAGCCCCAGCATTTT. Encoded protein: CASSKAQGVSNQPQHF.

The CDR3 reads CASSPRRDSYNEQFF. The CDR3 coding sequence is TGTGCCAGCTCACCAAGGAGGGATTCCTACAATGAGCAGTTCTTC. This chain connects TRBV18 to TRBJ2-1; a weak D match, TRBD2 (6 bases). Germline V gene lookup returns CDR1 KGHSH and CDR2 LQKENI. The CDR3 contains 15 residues. Trimming removed 2 bases from V and 1 base from J, with 9 bases in between. Full variable domain (remainder filled in from reference TRBV18 and TRBJ2-1): NAGVMQNPRHLVRRRGQEARLRCSPMKGHSHVYWYRQLPEEGLKFMVYLQKENIIDESGMPKERFSAEFPKEGPSILRIQQVVRGDSAAYFCASSPRRDSYNEQFFGPGTRLTVL.

This clone was seen a few times. V and J are TRBV2 and TRBJ2-3; D remains ambiguous. There are 15 residues in the CDR3. With 4 bases removed from V and 0 bases from J, the gap between germline ends came to 11 bases. CDR1 is SNHLY and CDR2 is FYNNEI in the germline V gene. This CDR3 is CASSGGSHSTDTQYF. The DNA of the CDR3 is TGTGCCAGCAGTGGTGGAAGTCATAGCACAGATACGCAGTATTTT.

This clone was observed once. V gene TRBV24-1 combines with J gene TRBJ2-3, with 8 nucleotides matching TRBD1. Germline values: CDR1 KGHDR, CDR2 SFDVKD. The CDR3 extends over 13 amino acids. J lost 6 bases, V lost 4 bases, and 2 bases had no gene match. CDR3 region: CATSENRGDTQYF. As DNA, the CDR3 is TGTGCCACCAGTGAAAACAGGGGGGATACGCAGTATTTT.

This chain joins TRBV12-3 or TRBV12-4 and TRBJ2-7; D call uncertain. Deletions cut 3 bases from V and 3 bases from J, with 6 bases between. The CDR3 is 12 amino acids. The CDR3 DNA reads as TGTGCCAGCAGTTTGGGCAGCTACGAGCAGTACTTC. Residues: CASSLGSYEQYF.

This sequence joins TRBV27 and TRBJ1-3; D might be TRBD1 (5 bases). Germline lookup yields CDR1 MNHEY and CDR2 SMNVEV (reference sequence). The CDR3 totals 15 residues. V lost 1 base and J 2 bases, leaving 9 bases between the germline ends. CDR3 bases: TGTGCCAGCAGTTTATGGGCAGGGCCTGGAAACACCATATATTTT. Amino acids: CASSLWAGPGNTIYF.

This chain links TRBV28 with TRBJ2-7; D remains unclear. Germline CDR1 reads MDHEN; CDR2 reads SYDVKM. V was clipped by 3 bases and J by 2 bases, with 14 bases between them. CDR3 length equals 15 residues. The CDR3 here is CASSFRRRMTYEQYF. CDR3 nucleotide sequence: TGTGCCAGCAGTTTCAGACGCAGGATGACCTACGAGCAGTACTTC.

This rearrangement joins TRBV3-1 (or the pseudogene TRBV3-2) to TRBJ2-3; D is perhaps TRBD1 (6 bases). The CDR3 sequence is 15 residues long. V lost 3 bases and J 0 bases, leaving 10 bases between the germline ends. Germline loops: CDR1 LGHDT, CDR2 YNNKEL (reference sequence). The CDR3 DNA reads TGTGCCAGCAGCCATCGACAGGATAGCACAGATACGCAGTATTTT. Amino acid sequence: CASSHRQDSTDTQYF.

The rearrangement links TRBV30 to TRBJ1-5; D remains unclear. Trimming took 3 bases from V and 1 from J, leaving 13 bases between them. Germline CDR1 GTSNPN, CDR2 SVGIG (reference sequence). This CDR3 region has 15 residues. CDR3 loop: CAWSPKLGSNQPQHF. CDR3 DNA: TGTGCCTGGAGCCCAAAGCTGGGGAGCAATCAGCCCCAGCATTTT.

The chain is built from TRBV3-1 (or the pseudogene TRBV3-2) and TRBJ2-1, with 10 bases identical to TRBD2. The germline gives CDR1 LGHDT, CDR2 YNNKEL (reference sequence). The CDR3 length is 14 residues. V lost 4 bases to trimming and J lost 8 bases; unmatched junction nucleotides: 5. In nucleotides, the CDR3 is TGTGCCAGCAGCCCGAGCCTAGCGGGGGATGAGCAGTTCTTC. Its protein product is CASSPSLAGDEQFF.

This chain uses TRBV7-2 with TRBJ1-5, with D hard to call. This CDR3 is 13 amino acids long. Trimming removed 0 bases from V and 4 bases from J, with 4 bases in between. Germline CDR1 reads SGHTA; CDR2 reads FQGNSA. CDR3 region: CASSLARNQPQHF. The CDR3 DNA reads TGTGCCAGCAGCTTAGCCCGGAATCAGCCCCAGCATTTT.

The chain employs TRBV5-4 and TRBJ1-1; D is uncertain. CDR1 and CDR2 from the germline V gene are SGHNT and YYREEE (reference sequence). The CDR3 consists of 16 residues. Trimming removed 0 bases at V and 1 base at J, with 13 bases between. For the CDR3, the DNA is TGTGCCAGCAGCTTGGGAGTCCCGGACCCGAACACTGAAGCTTTCTTT. Translating gives CASSLGVPDPNTEAFF.

The rearrangement joins TRBV4-1 to TRBJ2-5; D might be TRBD1 or TRBD2, each matching 5 bases. There are 18 residues in the CDR3. Trimming cost V 0 bases and J 3 bases, with 20 bases left between them. Germline V lookup: CDR1 MGHRA, CDR2 YSYEKL. The CDR3: CASSQDPLSGTKEETQYF. The CDR3 DNA is TGCGCCAGCAGCCAAGATCCCCTTTCCGGGACCAAAGAAGAGACCCAGTACTTC.

A word on this clone: Compared with germline, one end of the junction differs, possibly owing to a read error. The chain is built from TRBV5-6 and TRBJ2-7, with 7 bases that match TRBD1. CDR3 size: 15 residues. The germline V gene has CDR1 SGHDT and CDR2 YYEEEE. The CDR3 DNA reads TGTGCCAGCAGTTTGGGCAGGGGGATTGGCTACGAGCAGTACTTC. Residues: CASSLGRGIGYEQYF.

V is TRBV4-1 and J is TRBJ1-2, with 7 bases fitting TRBD1. With 1 base clipped from V and 2 bases from J, the junction kept 7 bases outside the gene matches. From germline, CDR1 is MGHRA and CDR2 YSYEKL. This CDR3 comprises 16 residues. The CDR3 region is CASSQGQDRTNYGYTF. The CDR3 DNA sequence: TGCGCCAGCAGCCAAGGACAGGACAGGACGAACTATGGCTACACCTTC.

The gene calls are TRBV18 and TRBJ1-3; maybe TRBD1 (5 bases). There are 19 residues in the CDR3. Germline V gene lookup returns CDR1 KGHSH and CDR2 LQKENI. V lost 3 bases and J lost 1, with 22 bases in between. The chain's CDR3 is CASSPSVPGTEGSGNTIYF. The CDR3 nucleotides are TGTGCCAGCTCACCGTCCGTACCCGGGACGGAAGGATCTGGAAACACCATATATTTT.

V usage is TRBV18 and J usage is TRBJ2-3, with 8 nucleotides matching TRBD2. Germline trimming cut 3 bases from V and 4 bases from J; bases unmatched to any gene: 6. The germline gives CDR1 KGHSH, CDR2 LQKENI. The CDR3 is 15 residues long. The CDR3 spells CASSPSGDGADTQYF. CDR3 nucleotides: TGTGCCAGCTCACCTAGCGGGGATGGGGCAGATACGCAGTATTTT.

The V call is TRBV18, the J call TRBJ2-5; D unresolved. Germline CDR1 is KGHSH and CDR2 is LQKENI. Deletions cut 0 bases from V and 5 bases from J, with 7 bases between. The CDR3 contains 13 residues. Here the CDR3 reads CASSPPGEETQYF. The CDR3 bases are TGTGCCAGCTCACCACCGGGCGAGGAGACCCAGTACTTC.

The chain's CDR3 is CASSRGGSYNEQFF. In DNA form, the CDR3 reads TGTGCCAGTAGCCGGGGGGGTTCCTACAATGAGCAGTTCTTC. This chain joins TRBV19 and TRBJ2-1; 8 nucleotides align to TRBD2. CDR1 is LNHDA and CDR2 is SQIVND in the germline V gene (reference sequence). V gave up 6 bases and J gave up 1 base; unmatched junction bases: 2. The CDR3 is 14 residues long.

The chain joins TRBV5-4 to TRBJ1-1; the match to TRBD1 covers 9 bases. Unmatched junction bases numbered 5, after V lost 4 bases and J lost 4 bases. Germline V lookup: CDR1 SGHNT, CDR2 YYREEE (reference sequence). This CDR3 has 14 amino acids. CDR3 in DNA: TGTGCCAGCAGCACAACAGGGGGCCCCACTGAAGCTTTCTTT. Protein sequence: CASSTTGGPTEAFF.

The chain joins TRBV9 to TRBJ2-2; 11 nucleotides line up with TRBD2. J lost 3 bases, V lost 3 bases, and 1 base had no gene match. This CDR3 has 15 amino acids. Germline assignment: CDR1 SGDLS and CDR2 YYNGEE. The CDR3 nucleotides are TGTGCCAGCAGCGAGGGACTAGCGGACACCGGGGAGCTGTTTTTT. Its translation is CASSEGLADTGELFF.

This clone was recorded once. V is TRBV9 and J is TRBJ2-5; TRBD2 aligns across 15 bases. CDR3 length: 15 amino acids. Looked up from germline, CDR1 is SGDLS and CDR2 is YYNGEE. The ends lost 3 bases at V and 7 bases at J; junction bases unmatched: 4. The chain's CDR3 is CASSAGLAGGWTQYF. In DNA, the CDR3 is TGTGCCAGCAGCGCGGGACTAGCGGGAGGTTGGACCCAGTACTTC.

The rearrangement links TRBV10-3 to TRBJ2-1, with D possibly being TRBD1 or TRBD2 (7 bases each). Germline V gene lookup returns CDR1 ENHRY and CDR2 SYGVKD. The ends were cut back, 0 bases at V and 10 bases at J, with 16 bases in the middle. CDR3 length equals 15 residues. DNA for the CDR3: TGTGCCATCAGTGAGTCGATTTACAGGGGAGGGGAGCAGTTCTTC. Translation gives CAISESIYRGGEQFF.

The CDR3 DNA reads as TGTGCCAGCAGCGTAGAGGTCAGGACTCCTAACTATGGCTACACCTTC. Translation gives CASSVEVRTPNYGYTF. The chain is built from TRBV9 and TRBJ1-2; no firm D call. The germline V gene encodes CDR1 SGDLS and CDR2 YYNGEE. Trimming removed 0 bases at V and 0 bases at J, with 12 bases between. The CDR3 contains 16 residues.

V is TRBV6-2 or TRBV6-3 and J is TRBJ2-7; no definite D call. The CDR3 spans 13 residues. Germline V gives CDR1 MNHEY, CDR2 SVGEGT. Trimming left V 2 bases short and J 0 bases short, with 5 bases between. The CDR3 DNA reads as TGTGCCAGCAGTTACAGGCGCTCCTACGAGCAGTACTTC. Translating it yields CASSYRRSYEQYF.